The T cell receptor (beta chain) under discussion was sequenced for a study of blood T cell repertoires in COVID-19. Looking at the study overall: The cDNA or gDNA used as material had been derived from T cells, B-cell-depleted T cells, or PBMCs.

How the authors handled the data: How many nucleated cells were present was estimated from reference gene primer amplification. Data came from immunoSEQ multiplex PCR; TCRdb stores just in-frame clones and leaves some out. Clonal size and the V and J genes are those of that table, whereas D and trimming came from the DNA. Of approximately 300,000 clones listed, 87% are singletons. The germline V gene encodes CDR1 LGHNA and CDR2 YSLEER. The CDR3 has 14 amino acids. Trimming removed 0 bases from V and 3 bases from J, with 9 bases in between. As for this clone: This sample includes further DNA sequences coding for the same CDR3.

The chain uses TRBV4-3 and TRBJ2-7; possibly TRBD2 for D (6 bases). This receptor was taken from a man over 45 with active or convalescent COVID-19. The sample consisted of peripheral blood. This chain's CDR3 is CASSQDAGNYEQYF. In DNA form, the CDR3 reads TGCGCCAGCAGCCAAGATGCGGGAAACTACGAGCAGTACTTC.